These 15 T cell receptor beta chains were all obtained from the same sample, sequenced in a study of human T cells and chemical hapten exposure. Time point of the sample: patch test 1, 2 weeks after DPC sensitization. The treatment is: therapeutic diphenylcyclopropenone sensitization with weekly scalp DPC. Each CDR3 protein is one row after TCRdb ran MiXCR on the RACE reads. The sample lists some 170,000 distinct CDR3 sequences, about 20% occurring once. Sample: whole blood, taken in connection with sensitization to the hapten diphenylcyclopropenone (DPC). These receptors were obtained from a woman between 45 and 65 years old with alopecia areata. Some clones in this sample may be carry-over from other donors' samples.

This clonotype turned up a few times. This rearrangement joins TRBV20-1 to TRBJ2-7, with TRBD2 matching over 10 bases. The trim removed 0 bases at V and 2 bases at J, leaving 13 bases unmatched. Germline lookup yields CDR1 DFQATT and CDR2 SNEGSKA (reference sequence). The CDR3 covers 18 residues. The CDR3 protein is CSARDLTSGLKNAYEQYF. The CDR3 DNA follows: TGCAGTGCTAGAGATCTGACTAGCGGGCTTAAGAACGCCTACGAGCAGTACTTC.

CDR3 sequence: CAWSVGLTGTRPQYF. The CDR3 DNA follows: TGTGCCTGGAGTGTAGGGTTGACTGGGACTAGGCCCCAGTACTTC. The chain links TRBV30 to TRBJ2-5; the match to TRBD2 covers 8 bases. The J segment lost 9 bases and the V segment lost 0 bases, leaving 12 bases of the junction unmatched. Germline V lookup: CDR1 GTSNPN, CDR2 SVGIG (reference sequence). The CDR3 covers 15 residues.

The rearrangement uses TRBV20-1 and TRBJ1-3; D is unclear. The V gene lost 0 bases and the J gene lost 3 bases, with 9 bases spanning the gap. This CDR3 is built from 14 residues. Germline V gene data show CDR1 as DFQATT and CDR2 as SNEGSKA (reference sequence). The CDR3 protein is CSARDSRDGNTIYF. The CDR3 DNA reads TGCAGTGCTAGAGATTCGAGGGATGGAAACACCATATATTTT.

The chain joins TRBV9 to TRBJ2-3, with 12 bases fitting TRBD2. The CDR3 is made up of 20 amino acids. With V trimmed by 0 bases and J by 6 bases, 17 bases remained unmatched. Germline CDR1 reads SGDLS; CDR2 reads YYNGEE. The CDR3 region has the DNA TGTGCCAGCAGCGTAGAGGGCCTAGCGGGAGGGCCAAACGGGGCGGATACGCAGTATTTT. Translation: CASSVEGLAGGPNGADTQYF.

This clonotype was observed a few times. The chain employs TRBV18 and TRBJ2-3; a weak D match, TRBD2 (6 bases). Germline V CDR1 and CDR2: KGHSH, LQKENI. The CDR3 has 13 amino acids. The ends were cut back, 4 bases at V and 3 bases at J, with 8 bases in the middle. The CDR3 loop is CASSRSGTDTQYF. The DNA of the CDR3 is TGTGCCAGCTCACGAAGCGGGACAGATACGCAGTATTTT.

This clonotype showed up just a few times. The chain uses TRBV29-1 and TRBJ2-3; 8 positions match TRBD2. The CDR3 totals 15 residues. Unmatched junction bases numbered 5, after V lost 2 bases and J lost 1 base. CDR1 and CDR2 (germline): SQVTM, ANQGSEA. The CDR3 here is CSVERREVGTDTQYF. The CDR3 bases are TGCAGCGTTGAAAGGCGGGAGGTTGGCACAGATACGCAGTATTTT.

This clonotype came up a few times. This chain's CDR3 is CSASGGTSRNTQYF. The CDR3 nucleotides are TGCAGTGCTAGTGGCGGGACTAGTCGAAATACGCAGTATTTT. The rearrangement uses TRBV20-1 and TRBJ2-3, with TRBD2 matching 8 bases. Germline V gives CDR1 DFQATT, CDR2 SNEGSKA (reference sequence). The CDR3 contains 14 residues. V gave up 3 bases and J gave up 7 bases; unmatched junction bases: 9.

The rearrangement joins TRBV20-1 to TRBJ2-7; 10 bases agree with TRBD2. This CDR3 region has 13 residues. Germline V lookup: CDR1 DFQATT, CDR2 SNEGSKA (reference sequence). V was pared by 1 base and J by 4 bases, with 1 base of the junction left unmatched. The CDR3 protein is CSARGTSGYEQYF. DNA for the CDR3: TGCAGTGCTAGAGGGACTAGCGGATACGAGCAGTACTTC.

The rearrangement uses TRBV20-1 and TRBJ2-1; D ambiguous. The CDR3 totals 13 residues. Looked up from germline, CDR1 is DFQATT and CDR2 is SNEGSKA (reference sequence). The V and J ends lost 3 bases and 10 bases respectively, with 16 bases between them. CDR3 DNA: TGCAGTGCTAGGCCTAGTGCCTTTCGCGAGCAGTTCTTC. It is translated as CSARPSAFREQFF.

This clonotype was recorded a few times. The V gene is TRBV7-2, the J gene TRBJ2-5, with D unresolved. Germline V CDR1 and CDR2: SGHTA, FQGNSA. V lost 3 bases and J lost 5, with 10 bases in between. The CDR3 is made up of 13 amino acids. CDR3 sequence (DNA): TGTGCCAGCAGCTTCGTCGGAGTGGAGACCCAGTACTTC. Translation gives CASSFVGVETQYF.

This clonotype was seen a handful of times. The genes are TRBV2 and TRBJ1-5, with TRBD1 matching over 8 bases. Germline trimming cut 6 bases from V and 3 bases from J; bases unmatched to any gene: 13. Germline assignment: CDR1 SNHLY and CDR2 FYNNEI. The CDR3 consists of 17 residues. CDR3 DNA: TGTGCCAGCAGCGGGGTTTGGACAGGGAAGGACAATCAGCCCCAGCATTTT. As protein: CASSGVWTGKDNQPQHF.

This clonotype was detected only a few times. V usage is TRBV20-1 and J usage is TRBJ2-2; D not resolved. V lost 0 bases to trimming and J lost 3 bases, with 8 bases between them. Germline CDR1 reads DFQATT; CDR2 reads SNEGSKA (reference sequence). The CDR3 length is 14 residues. CDR3 residues: CSARDRAYTGELFF. CDR3 in DNA: TGCAGTGCTAGAGACCGGGCTTACACCGGGGAGCTGTTTTTT.

This clonotype was counted between two and nine times. CDR3: CSAIATGGGSEAFF. The CDR3 bases are TGCAGCGCTATTGCTACAGGGGGCGGGTCTGAAGCTTTCTTT. The V gene is TRBV29-1, the J gene TRBJ1-1; 9 bases match TRBD1. CDR3 length: 14 amino acids. Per the germline V gene, CDR1 is SQVTM and CDR2 is ANQGSEA. V lost 7 bases and J lost 6; bases outside the gene matches: 12.

This sequence joins TRBV20-1 and TRBJ2-1; unclear D gene. V lost 1 base to trimming and J lost 2 bases, with 9 bases between them. Germline V gene sequence: CDR1 DFQATT, CDR2 SNEGSKA (reference sequence). CDR3 length: 14 amino acids. The CDR3, as DNA: TGCAGTGCTAGAGGGGCTAGAACCTACAATGAGCAGTTCTTC. The encoded protein is CSARGARTYNEQFF.

This clonotype was counted only a few times. This chain connects TRBV11-2 to TRBJ2-3, with no clear D. Germline loops: CDR1 SGHAT, CDR2 FQNNGV. The CDR3 runs to 15 residues. V was cut by 5 bases and J by 3 bases, with 15 bases left in between. CDR3 sequence: CASSLGVIGTDTQYF. The CDR3 DNA sequence: TGTGCCAGCAGCCTTGGGGTTATCGGGACAGATACGCAGTATTTT. Full variable domain (rest looked up from reference TRBV11-2 and TRBJ2-3): EAGVAQSPRYKIIEKRQSVAFWCNPISGHATLYWYQQILGQGPKLLIQFQNNGVVDDSQLPKDRFSAERLKGVDSTLKIQPAKLEDSAVYLCASSLGVIGTDTQYFGPGTRLTVL.